This T cell receptor beta chain was sequenced for a study of OX40 agonist ivuxolimab in advanced cancers. Study outcomes and limitations: Expanded clones were, on average, more numerous in CD8+ T cells than in CD4+.

Points on this clone: Its specificity is not known.

Deletions cut 3 bases from V and 7 bases from J, with 15 bases between. This CDR3 is built from 14 residues. Germline assignment: CDR1 MDHEN and CDR2 SYDVKM. The data were produced by immunoSEQ multiplex PCR, yet TCRdb's version contains in-frame clones alone and is incomplete. This sample has roughly 86,000 clones, with 90% found just once. The chain recombines TRBV28 with TRBJ1-1; D may be TRBD1 (5 bases). The source is an adult with an advanced solid tumor such as melanoma, head and neck, liver or kidney cancer. This sample comprised CD4+ or CD8+ T cells sorted from blood, obtained in a trial of the OX40 agonist ivuxolimab. Here the CDR3 reads CASSFVLLGLEAFF. The DNA of the CDR3 is TGTGCCAGCAGTTTCGTTTTGTTGGGACTTGAAGCTTTCTTT.